This entry lists 30 T cell receptor beta chains sequenced from one sample in a study of OX40 agonist ivuxolimab in advanced cancers. The protocol was immunoSEQ multiplex PCR, while the TCRdb copy is restricted to in-frame clones and leaves out a portion. Among some 80,000 clones listed, about 84% were seen once. The starting material was CD4+ or CD8+ T cells sorted from blood, obtained in a trial of the OX40 agonist ivuxolimab. These receptors were taken from an adult with an advanced solid tumor such as melanoma, head and neck, liver or kidney cancer.

The rearrangement joins TRBV6-1 to TRBJ2-7; D ambiguous. Germline V lookup: CDR1 MNHNS, CDR2 SASEGT. This CDR3 is 12 amino acids long. V was cut by 5 bases and J by 3 bases, with 8 bases left in between. The CDR3 DNA reads TGTGCCAGCAGTTGGCAGGACTACGAGCAGTACGTC. Protein product: CASSWQDYEQYV.

DNA of the CDR3: TGCAGTACTGACGAGGGGCCCGACTACACCTTC. Residues: CSTDEGPDYTF. V usage is TRBV20-1 and J usage is TRBJ1-2; D possibly corresponds to TRBD1 (5 bases). The CDR3 totals 11 residues. Germline CDR1 DFQATT, CDR2 SNEGSKA (reference sequence). V gave up 8 bases and J gave up 10 bases, with 17 bases separating them.

J is TRBJ2-7 and V is TRBV18; TRBD2 matches 8 bases. Per germline, CDR1 KGHSH and CDR2 LQKENI. The CDR3 covers 15 residues. V lost 2 bases, J lost 6 bases, and 9 bases stayed unmatched. The CDR3 is CASSPSTSGRSEQYF. As DNA, the CDR3 is TGTGCCAGCTCACCAAGTACGAGCGGGAGATCCGAGCAGTACTTC.

The chain joins TRBV10-1 to TRBJ2-1; D is perhaps TRBD1 (6 bases). V was pared by 0 bases and J by 13 bases, with 16 bases between. Germline lookup yields CDR1 WNHNN and CDR2 SYGVQD (reference sequence). The CDR3 is 14 amino acids. The CDR3 coding sequence is TGCGCCAGCAGTGAGTCGCGAGAGGGGGAGAATCAGTTCTTC. It is translated as CASSESREGENQFF.

The J gene is TRBJ1-4, the V gene TRBV14; 11 bases match TRBD1. V lost 4 bases to trimming and J lost 8 bases; unmatched junction nucleotides: 9. Germline CDR1 is SGHDN and CDR2 is FVKESK. This CDR3 comprises 16 residues. CDR3 coding DNA: TGTGCCAGCAGCCCGGGACAGGGGGTGATCGGCGAAAAACTGTTTTTT. This sequence encodes CASSPGQGVIGEKLFF.

The genes are TRBV9 and TRBJ2-1, with TRBD2 matching 14 bases. The germline V gene has CDR1 SGDLS and CDR2 YYNGEE. This CDR3 has 18 amino acids. With V trimmed by 0 bases and J by 9 bases, 11 bases remained unmatched. The CDR3 is CASSVGLAGGLFAGEQFF. The CDR3 bases are TGTGCCAGCAGCGTAGGACTAGCGGGAGGGTTATTCGCCGGTGAGCAGTTCTTC.

This clone was observed a few times. The J gene is TRBJ2-5, the V gene TRBV30; D is possibly TRBD2 (5 bases). The V gene lost 0 bases and the J gene lost 5 bases, with 13 bases spanning the gap. The CDR3 is 14 amino acids. Germline assignment: CDR1 GTSNPN and CDR2 SVGIG (reference sequence). CDR3 nucleotide sequence: TGTGCCTGGAGTGTACGGCGTGGGAGTGAGACCCAGTACTTC. As protein: CAWSVRRGSETQYF.

This rearrangement joins TRBV29-1 to TRBJ2-3; D is ambiguous. The V end lost 7 bases, the J end lost 4 bases, and 15 bases lay between the germline ends. The CDR3 has 13 residues. Germline values: CDR1 SQVTM, CDR2 ANQGSEA. The CDR3 DNA sequence: TGCAGCGGGACCATGGGGATCTCAGATACGCAGTATTTT. This encodes CSGTMGISDTQYF.

The rearrangement joins TRBV2 to TRBJ1-4, with D unclear. The V gene's germline CDR1 is SNHLY and CDR2 FYNNEI. The CDR3 is 14 amino acids. Between the trimmed V and J ends, which lost 7 bases and 0 bases, there was a span of 9 bases. CDR3 nucleotides: TGTGCCAGCACCTTTTTGGCAACTAATGAAAAACTGTTTTTT. This gives the protein CASTFLATNEKLFF.

This chain joins TRBV28 and TRBJ2-7, with 7 bases matching TRBD2. The V and J ends lost 8 bases and 2 bases, in that order; junction bases with no gene match: 12. Germline assignment: CDR1 MDHEN and CDR2 SYDVKM. This CDR3 contains 15 residues. The CDR3 is CASGLMGGAPYEQYF. The CDR3 DNA is TGTGCCAGCGGACTAATGGGAGGGGCCCCCTACGAGCAGTACTTC. Together with reference TRBV28 and TRBJ2-7, the CDR3 gives the full variable domain: DVKVTQSSRYLVKRTGEKVFLECVQDMDHENMFWYRQDPGLGLRLIYFSYDVKMKEKGDIPEGYSVSREKKERFSLILESASTNQTSMYLCASGLMGGAPYEQYFGPGTRLTVT.

This clone has a single count. The chain combines TRBV29-1 with TRBJ1-1; D is perhaps TRBD1 (5 bases). CDR1 SQVTM and CDR2 ANQGSEA come from the germline V gene. The CDR3 runs to 15 residues. V lost 5 bases and J lost 4, with 20 bases in between. CDR3 nucleotides: TGCAGCGTTAGAGACGCCGGGGCATCGGGCACTGAAGCTTTCTTT. As protein: CSVRDAGASGTEAFF.

The chain recombines TRBV7-8 with TRBJ2-1; a possible D gene is TRBD2 (5 bases). Looked up from germline, CDR1 is SGHVS and CDR2 is FQNEAQ. This CDR3 contains 15 residues. V lost 0 bases and J lost 3, with 9 bases in between. CDR3 bases: TGTGCCAGCAGCTTAGCAGCGGAGAACTACAATGAGCAGTTCTTC. It specifies CASSLAAENYNEQFF.

This chain joins TRBV2 and TRBJ2-5; TRBD2 matches at 7 bases. After removal of 6 bases from V and 5 bases from J, the junction contained 6 bases not matched to a gene. The CDR3 consists of 13 residues. CDR1 is SNHLY and CDR2 is FYNNEI in the germline V gene. CDR3 sequence (DNA): TGTGCCAGCAGGCTGGGTAGCGGGGAGACCCAGTACTTC. Protein sequence: CASRLGSGETQYF.

The chain combines TRBV10-3 with TRBJ2-3; 12 bases map to TRBD2. This CDR3 comprises 20 residues. Germline loops: CDR1 ENHRY, CDR2 SYGVKD. Trimming cost V 7 bases and J 5 bases; bases outside gene matches: 22. The CDR3 sequence is CAIMWFGLAGGPGQLDTQYF. The CDR3 DNA reads as TGTGCCATCATGTGGTTCGGGCTAGCGGGAGGGCCGGGTCAGTTAGATACGCAGTATTTT.

The V and J genes are TRBV19 and TRBJ2-2, with TRBD1 matching 7 bases. Trimming at V came to 4 bases and at J to 5 bases, leaving 4 bases not matched to a gene. The CDR3 is 14 residues long. Per germline, CDR1 LNHDA and CDR2 SQIVND (reference sequence). The CDR3 DNA follows: TGTGCCAGTAGTACCGGGACAGAAACCGGGGAGCTGTTTTTT. It codes for CASSTGTETGELFF.

The chain combines TRBV27 with TRBJ2-5; 8 bases align to TRBD2. The end of the DNA fits TRBJ2-7 better, so the J call may be wrong. CDR1 is MNHEY and CDR2 is SMNVEV in the germline V gene (reference sequence). The CDR3 is 15 amino acids. CDR3 loop: CASSVTSGAFDEQYF. The DNA of the CDR3 is TGTGCCAGCAGTGTAACTAGCGGCGCCTTCGACGAGCAGTACTTC.

A few counts support this clone. The chain employs TRBV5-4 and TRBJ1-2; the match to TRBD1 covers 9 bases. The CDR3 has 14 residues. Trimming took 4 bases from V and 2 from J; bases not matched to a gene: 3. The germline CDR1 and CDR2 sequences are SGHNT and YYREEE (reference sequence). CDR3 in amino acids: CASSPGQGNYGYTF. The CDR3 nucleotides are TGTGCCAGCAGCCCGGGACAGGGCAACTATGGCTACACCTTC.

The chain links TRBV9 to TRBJ1-3, with 8 positions matching TRBD1. Germline CDR1 SGDLS, CDR2 YYNGEE. This CDR3 comprises 16 residues. V lost 0 bases, J lost 0 bases, and 2 bases stayed unmatched. The CDR3 nucleotides read TGTGCCAGCAGCGTAGGGACAGGGATCTCTGGAAACACCATATATTTT. Protein sequence: CASSVGTGISGNTIYF. Based on the CDR3 plus reference TRBV9 and TRBJ1-3, the full variable domain is DSGVTQTPKHLITATGQRVTLRCSPRSGDLSVYWYQQSLDQGLQFLIQYYNGEERAKGNILERFSAQQFPDLHSELNLSSLELGDSALYFCASSVGTGISGNTIYFGEGSWLTVV.

The genes are TRBV6-5 and TRBJ1-2, with TRBD1 identical over 7 bases. Germline trimming cut 6 bases from V and 6 bases from J; bases unmatched to any gene: 7. CDR3 length: 13 residues. Germline V lookup: CDR1 MNHEY, CDR2 SVGAGI. The CDR3 DNA reads as TGTGCCAGCAGAGACAGGGATAAGGATGGCTACACCTTC. Translating it yields CASRDRDKDGYTF.

The V gene is TRBV27, the J gene TRBJ2-7, with D tentatively TRBD1 or TRBD2 (6 bases each). The germline CDR1 and CDR2 sequences are MNHEY and SMNVEV (reference sequence). The length of the CDR3 is 14 residues. V lost 3 bases and J 10 bases, leaving 19 bases between the germline ends. The CDR3 bases are TGTGCCAGCAGTTTCCGTCCGGGGGACATGGCCCAGTACTTC. This encodes CASSFRPGDMAQYF.

The J gene is TRBJ2-3, the V gene TRBV2; no reliable D call. The germline V gene has CDR1 SNHLY and CDR2 FYNNEI. This CDR3 region has 16 residues. V was pared by 0 bases and J by 0 bases, with 10 bases between. Here the CDR3 DNA reads TGTGCCAGCAGTGAAGCGCCGGTGACTAGCACAGATACGCAGTATTTT. This sequence encodes CASSEAPVTSTDTQYF.

The V and J genes are TRBV5-8 and TRBJ2-7, with 8 bases identical to TRBD1. The CDR3 runs 19 residues. Germline V gene lookup returns CDR1 SGHTS and CDR2 YDEGEE. Trimming cost V 2 bases and J 1 base; bases outside gene matches: 17. The CDR3 spells CASSFRSIPGQGTSYEQYF. The DNA of the CDR3 is TGTGCCAGCAGCTTTAGATCAATCCCCGGACAGGGAACGTCCTACGAGCAGTACTTC. The whole variable domain, filled in from reference TRBV5-8 and TRBJ2-7, reads EAGVTQSPTHLIKTRGQQATLRCSPISGHTSVYWYQQALGLGLQFLLWYDEGEERNRGNFPPRFSGRQFPNYSSELNVNALELEDSALYLCASSFRSIPGQGTSYEQYFGPGTRLTVT.

This chain connects TRBV18 to TRBJ2-2; D is unclear. The CDR3 extends over 14 amino acids. The germline gives CDR1 KGHSH, CDR2 LQKENI. The V end was cut by 3 bases, the J end by 3 bases, with 8 bases between. The CDR3 DNA follows: TGTGCCAGCTCACCTGGGCTGGACACCGGGGAGCTGTTTTTT. Its protein product is CASSPGLDTGELFF.

The chain uses TRBV13 and TRBJ2-6; TRBD2 aligns across 7 bases. Per germline, CDR1 PRHDT and CDR2 FYEKMQ (reference sequence). The CDR3 length is 20 residues. V shed 1 base and J 0 bases; nucleotides not matched to a gene: 12. This chain's CDR3 is CASSLEVRGVALSGANVLTF. Here the CDR3 DNA reads TGTGCCAGCAGCTTAGAGGTTCGGGGGGTGGCTCTCTCTGGGGCCAACGTCCTGACTTTC. The entire variable domain, with the rest obtained from reference TRBV13 and TRBJ2-6, is as follows: AAGVIQSPRHLIKEKRETATLKCYPIPRHDTVYWYQQGPGQDPQFLISFYEKMQSDKGSIPDRFSAQQFSDYHSELNMSSLELGDSALYFCASSLEVRGVALSGANVLTFGAGSRLTVL.

This clone has only a few counts. The rearrangement links TRBV7-9 to TRBJ1-1; D gene ambiguous. CDR1 is SEHNR and CDR2 is FQNEAQ in the germline V gene (reference sequence). This CDR3 region has 13 residues. Trimming removed 3 bases at V and 0 bases at J, with 5 bases between. The CDR3 loop reads CASSFSLNTEAFF. In nucleotides, the CDR3 is TGTGCCAGCAGCTTTTCCCTGAACACTGAAGCTTTCTTT.

This clone is deemed medium-sized. This chain joins TRBV5-6 and TRBJ1-1; D is uncertain. This CDR3 spans 12 amino acids. Trimming stripped 2 bases from V and 1 base from J, with 3 bases between. Looked up from germline, CDR1 is SGHDT and CDR2 is YYEEEE. In DNA, the CDR3 is TGTGCCAGCAGCTTACGGAACACTGAAGCTTTCTTT. This codes for CASSLRNTEAFF.

This chain joins TRBV28 and TRBJ1-2, with D perhaps TRBD1 (6 bases). Germline V lookup: CDR1 MDHEN, CDR2 SYDVKM. Trimming stripped 6 bases from V and 4 bases from J, with 9 bases between. This CDR3 contains 12 residues. CDR3: CASSTGTYGYTF. CDR3 DNA sequence: TGTGCCAGCAGCACAGGGACCTATGGCTACACCTTC.

CDR3 coding DNA: TGTGCCAGCAGCTTAACCGGGACAGGGGGCTTCGAAGCTTTCTTT. This translates into CASSLTGTGGFEAFF. The chain recombines TRBV7-2 with TRBJ1-1, with TRBD1 matching over 12 bases. Trimming took 2 bases from V and 8 from J; bases not matched to a gene: 6. Germline lookup yields CDR1 SGHTA and CDR2 FQGNSA. CDR3 length: 15 residues.

The V call is TRBV7-6, the J call TRBJ2-2; weak D call: TRBD1 (5 bases). CDR1 is SGHVS, CDR2 FNYEAQ, per germline. V lost 5 bases and J lost 6, with 13 bases in between. The CDR3 is 14 amino acids. The CDR3, as DNA: TGTGCCAGCAGCCTCGCTCAGGGTGCCGGGGAGCTGTTTTTT. Amino acid sequence: CASSLAQGAGELFF. Together with reference TRBV7-6 and TRBJ2-2, the CDR3 gives the full variable domain: GAGVSQSPRYKVTKRGQDVALRCDPISGHVSLYWYRQALGQGPEFLTYFNYEAQQDKSGLPNDRFSAERPEGSISTLTIQRTEQRDSAMYRCASSLAQGAGELFFGEGSRLTVL.

This rearrangement joins TRBV19 to TRBJ2-1; 7 bases align to TRBD2. The CDR3 spans 15 residues. The trim removed 3 bases at V and 2 bases at J, leaving 4 bases unmatched. Per the germline V gene, CDR1 is LNHDA and CDR2 is SQIVND (reference sequence). The chain's CDR3 is CASSIGRGTYNEQFF. Written as DNA, the CDR3 is TGTGCCAGTAGTATCGGGCGGGGGACCTACAATGAGCAGTTCTTC.